The following is a TCR beta chain sequence with its context. Its antigen remains unidentified. Documented time point: persistent/refractory GD, antithyroid drugs over 5 years with positive TRAb. From RNA extracted from PBMCs, the TCR library was made. The TCR beta library used iRepertoire HTBI primers with Arm-PCR amplification of CDR3. Each CDR3 protein gets one entry after TCRdb re-called the multiplex PCR reads with MiXCR. The table has 300,000 to 350,000 distinct CDR3 sequences, around a fifth seen once; the top ten hold about 29%. This entry comes from a study of regulatory T cells in long-lasting Graves disease. Study conclusions and caveats: Newly diagnosed patients shared 850 to 1,000 public clonotypes; persistent patients shared around 2,800.

This specimen consisted of peripheral blood mononuclear cells (PBMCs), obtained when the disease was refractory, from a patient treated with antithyroid drugs. This clonotype originated in a female donor with Graves disease.

Here the CDR3 DNA reads TGTGCCAGCAGCCTCCTACGGACAGGGCTATCGTACGAGCAGTACTTC. It encodes CASSLLRTGLSYEQYF. The chain joins TRBV7-2 to TRBJ2-7; 8 positions agree with TRBD1. Trimming cost V 5 bases and J 4 bases; bases outside gene matches: 13. The V gene's germline CDR1 is SGHTA and CDR2 FQGNSA. CDR3 length: 16 residues.